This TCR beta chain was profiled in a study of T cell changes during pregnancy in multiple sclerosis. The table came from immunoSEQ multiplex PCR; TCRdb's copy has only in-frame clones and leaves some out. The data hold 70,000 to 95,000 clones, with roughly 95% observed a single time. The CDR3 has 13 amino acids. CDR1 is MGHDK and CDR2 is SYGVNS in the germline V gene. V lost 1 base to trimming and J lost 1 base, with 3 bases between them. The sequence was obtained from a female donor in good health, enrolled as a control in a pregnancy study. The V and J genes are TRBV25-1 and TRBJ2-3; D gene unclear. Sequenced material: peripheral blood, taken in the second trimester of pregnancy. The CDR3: CASSESGTDTQYF. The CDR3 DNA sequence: TGTGCCAGCAGTGAATCAGGCACAGATACGCAGTATTTT.